These 9 T cell receptor beta chains were sequenced from one sample in a study of graft-versus-host responses after intestinal transplantation. Clones were sequenced by immunoSEQ multiplex PCR, and TCRdb holds only the in-frame ones, with some missing. There are over 40,000 clones in the sample; 84% occur only once, and 0.46% lies in the top ten. These receptors' antigens are unknown. Source: unstimulated CD4+ T cells sorted from spleen or lymph node cells, taken before transplant. The receptors were gathered from a human donor who was the organ donor for an intestinal transplant.

The gene calls are TRBV6-5 and TRBJ2-2; no firm D call. Germline V gene data show CDR1 as MNHEY and CDR2 as SVGAGI. This CDR3 has 13 amino acids. Trimming took 4 bases from V and 4 from J, leaving 7 bases between them. CDR3 coding DNA: TGTGCCAGCAGTTCTCATAGCACCGGGGAGCTGTTTTTT. Protein: CASSSHSTGELFF.

V usage is TRBV6-5 and J usage is TRBJ1-2, with D maybe TRBD1 (6 bases). Between the trimmed V and J ends, which lost 4 bases and 4 bases, there was a span of 16 bases. Germline-derived CDR1 and CDR2 are MNHEY and SVGAGI. This CDR3 spans 15 amino acids. This CDR3 reads CASSSTGRGSYGYTF. The CDR3 nucleotides read TGTGCCAGCAGTTCCACAGGGCGGGGGAGCTATGGCTACACCTTC.

The chain is built from TRBV30 and TRBJ1-2; possibly TRBD1 for D (5 bases). The CDR3 is made up of 12 amino acids. Looked up from germline, CDR1 is GTSNPN and CDR2 is SVGIG (reference sequence). With 8 bases removed from V and 2 bases from J, the gap between germline ends came to 12 bases. Here the CDR3 DNA reads TGTGCCCGAGGCGCAGGGAACTATGGCTACACCTTC. Its protein product is CARGAGNYGYTF.

This clone was detected once. This sequence joins TRBV10-3 and TRBJ2-1, with 10 bases aligning to TRBD2. The length of the CDR3 is 13 residues. From germline, CDR1 is ENHRY and CDR2 SYGVKD. Unmatched junction bases numbered 5, after V lost 8 bases and J lost 7 bases. CDR3 sequence reads: CAIGTSVGNEQFF. CDR3 DNA: TGTGCCATCGGGACTAGCGTAGGTAATGAGCAGTTCTTC.

V usage is TRBV6-1 and J usage is TRBJ1-6; D gene ambiguous. There are 13 residues in the CDR3. Per germline, CDR1 MNHNS and CDR2 SASEGT. V was cut by 8 bases and J by 2 bases, with 7 bases left in between. This CDR3 is CASGGTYNSPLHF. The CDR3 region has the DNA TGTGCCAGCGGAGGAACCTATAATTCACCCCTCCACTTT.

The genes are TRBV5-6 and TRBJ2-7; D uncertain. Between the trimmed V and J ends, which lost 0 bases and 3 bases, there was a span of 4 bases. The CDR3 length is 12 residues. Per the germline V gene, CDR1 is SGHDT and CDR2 is YYEEEE. The CDR3 is CASSLGLYEQYF. In nucleotides, the CDR3 is TGTGCCAGCAGCTTGGGACTCTACGAGCAGTACTTC.

This clone has just one count. The chain employs TRBV5-4 and TRBJ2-5, with TRBD2 matching over 10 bases. Trimming removed 3 bases from V and 5 bases from J; junction bases left unmatched: 10. The CDR3 has 16 residues. Germline CDR1 reads SGHNT; CDR2 reads YYREEE (reference sequence). The CDR3 DNA reads as TGTGCCAGCAGCTCTAGCGTAGCGGGAGGCCGGGAGACCCAGTACTTC. Translating gives CASSSSVAGGRETQYF.

The rearrangement joins TRBV18 to TRBJ2-7; 8 nucleotides align to TRBD1. The J segment lost 2 bases and the V segment lost 4 bases, leaving 7 bases of the junction unmatched. CDR3 length equals 15 residues. CDR1 and CDR2 from the germline V gene are KGHSH and LQKENI. The CDR3 nucleotides are TGTGCCAGCTCACAAGGGACAGGACCCCCCTACGAGCAGTACTTC. Protein: CASSQGTGPPYEQYF.

This clone has only one observation. The chain couples TRBV30 to TRBJ1-2; the D gene is possibly TRBD1 (6 bases). Looked up from germline, CDR1 is GTSNPN and CDR2 is SVGIG (reference sequence). The germline V and J ends were trimmed by 3 bases and 2 bases, with 13 bases remaining between them. This CDR3 region has 14 residues. DNA of the CDR3: TGTGCCTGGAGATCCTCGGGGGGCAACTATGGCTACACCTTC. Amino acids: CAWRSSGGNYGYTF.